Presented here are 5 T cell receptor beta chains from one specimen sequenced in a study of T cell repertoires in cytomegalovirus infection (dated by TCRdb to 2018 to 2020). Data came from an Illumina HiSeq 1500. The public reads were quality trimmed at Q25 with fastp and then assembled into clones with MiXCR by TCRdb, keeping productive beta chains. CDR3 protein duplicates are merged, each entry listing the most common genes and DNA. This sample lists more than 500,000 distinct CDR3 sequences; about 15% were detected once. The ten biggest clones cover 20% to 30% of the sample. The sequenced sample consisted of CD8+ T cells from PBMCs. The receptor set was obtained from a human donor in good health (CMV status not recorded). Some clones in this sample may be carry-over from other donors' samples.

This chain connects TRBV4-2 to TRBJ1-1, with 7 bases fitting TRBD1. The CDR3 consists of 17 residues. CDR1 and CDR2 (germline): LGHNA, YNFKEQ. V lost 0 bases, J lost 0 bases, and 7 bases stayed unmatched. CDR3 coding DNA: TGTGCCAGCAGCCAAGATTTGAGGGGGCCGTTGAACACTGAAGCTTTCTTT. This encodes CASSQDLRGPLNTEAFF.

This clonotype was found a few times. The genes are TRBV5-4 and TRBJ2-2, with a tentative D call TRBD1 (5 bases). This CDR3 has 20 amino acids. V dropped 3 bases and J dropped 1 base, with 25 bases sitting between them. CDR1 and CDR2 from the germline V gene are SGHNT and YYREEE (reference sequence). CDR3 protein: CASSSYGRTKHELNTGELFF. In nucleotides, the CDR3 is TGTGCCAGCAGCTCTTACGGCCGGACAAAACATGAATTGAACACCGGGGAGCTGTTTTTT.

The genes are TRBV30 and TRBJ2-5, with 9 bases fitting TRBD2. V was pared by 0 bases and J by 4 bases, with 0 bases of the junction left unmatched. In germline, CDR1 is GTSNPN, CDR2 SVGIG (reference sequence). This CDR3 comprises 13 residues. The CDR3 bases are TGTGCCTGGAGTGTACTAGCGGGAGAGACCCAGTACTTC. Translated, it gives CAWSVLAGETQYF.

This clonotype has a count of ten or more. CDR3 nucleotide sequence: TGTGCCAGCAGCTTAGTTCCATCGTATGGCTACACCTTC. Translated, it gives CASSLVPSYGYTF. The chain links TRBV7-9 to TRBJ1-2; D ambiguous. Trimming took 1 base from V and 5 from J, leaving 8 bases between them. Germline CDR1 is SEHNR and CDR2 is FQNEAQ (reference sequence). The CDR3 totals 13 residues.

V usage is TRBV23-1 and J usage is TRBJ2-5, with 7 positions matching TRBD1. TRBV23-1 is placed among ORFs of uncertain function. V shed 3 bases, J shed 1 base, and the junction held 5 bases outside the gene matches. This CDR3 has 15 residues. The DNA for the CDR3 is TGCGCCAGCAGTCACCAGGGGGACAGCCAAGAGACCCAGTACTTC. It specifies CASSHQGDSQETQYF.